Listed below are T cell receptor beta chains from one sample, sequenced in a study of identical twins. TCRdb itself ran the 5' RACE reads through MiXCR, one entry per CDR3 protein. The table shows roughly 690,000 distinct CDR3 sequences, with less than 7% occurring only once. The sequenced material came from naive T cells sorted from blood. These receptors were taken from a man between 18 and 35 years old in good health. The CDR3 runs from the conserved cysteine through the conserved F or W. The D gene is left open where the match is weak. The listing skips clone size in some rows; elsewhere it reads once, few, many or a size class.

len	j_gene	v_gene	abundance	d_gene	CDR3aa	CDR3nt
19	TRBJ2-1	TRBV3-1	many	TRBD1	CASSPRTGAVGNSYNEQFF	TGTGCCAGCAGCCCAAGGACAGGGGCAGTTGGAAACTCCTACAATGAGCAGTTCTTC
16	TRBJ2-3	TRBV3-1	few	.	CASSQEPPGSADTQYF	TGTGCCAGCAGCCAAGAGCCTCCAGGATCCGCGGATACGCAGTATTTT
12	TRBJ1-2	TRBV29-1	few	.	CSVWGGAGGYTF	TGCAGCGTTTGGGGAGGGGCAGGCGGCTACACCTTC
15	TRBJ2-3	TRBV6-4	many	.	CASSDSGLATDTQYF	TGTGCCAGCAGTGACTCAGGGCTAGCGACAGATACGCAGTATTTT
15	TRBJ2-5	TRBV11-2	few	.	CASSLLRVEKETQYF	TGTGCCAGCAGCCTCCTCCGAGTGGAGAAAGAGACCCAGTACTTC
13	TRBJ2-1	TRBV7-2	few	.	CASSLQGLDSGFF	TGTGCCAGCAGCTTACAGGGGTTGGACTCCGGGTTCTTC
12	TRBJ1-2	TRBV12-3/TRBV12-4	many	.	CASDSSGPGYTF	TGTGCCAGCGATTCCTCGGGTCCCGGCTACACCTTC
14	TRBJ1-1	TRBV29-1	.	TRBD1	CSVLSPGTGNEAFF	TGCAGCGTACTCTCCCCCGGGACAGGGAATGAAGCTTTCTTT
13	TRBJ1-1	TRBV11-3	.	.	CASSFSWDTEAFF	TGTGCCAGCAGCTTTTCATGGGACACTGAAGCTTTCTTT
14	TRBJ2-1	TRBV12-3/TRBV12-4	.	TRBD2	CASSLTSGGNEQFF	TGTGCCAGCAGTTTGACTAGCGGAGGGAATGAGCAGTTCTTC
12	TRBJ1-5	TRBV20-1	many	.	CSARQGDRPQHF	TGCAGTGCTAGACAGGGTGATCGGCCCCAGCATTTT
14	TRBJ2-5	TRBV6-1	many	.	CASSGMGHQETQYF	TGTGCCAGCAGTGGGATGGGACACCAAGAGACCCAGTACTTC
15	TRBJ2-1	TRBV6-2/TRBV6-3	many	TRBD2	CASSWWTSGSNEQFF	TGTGCCAGCAGTTGGTGGACTAGCGGGAGCAATGAGCAGTTCTTC
15	TRBJ2-5	TRBV5-1	few	.	CASSLAWTGQETQYF	TGCGCCAGCAGCTTGGCCTGGACCGGTCAAGAGACCCAGTACTTC
13	TRBJ1-5	TRBV12-3/TRBV12-4	many	.	CASSGGGNQPQHF	TGTGCCAGCAGTGGGGGGGGTAATCAGCCCCAGCATTTT
17	TRBJ1-5	TRBV29-1	many	TRBD1	CSVKGQGTLRSNQPQHF	TGCAGCGTTAAAGGACAGGGGACCCTTCGTAGCAATCAGCCCCAGCATTTT
16	TRBJ2-3	TRBV7-9	.	.	CASGKPGWADTDTQYF	TGTGCCAGCGGTAAACCCGGGTGGGCAGACACAGATACGCAGTATTTT
17	TRBJ2-1	TRBV6-5	many	TRBD2	CASSYSPLAGIWLEQFF	TGTGCCAGCAGTTACTCTCCCCTAGCGGGAATTTGGCTTGAGCAGTTCTTC
14	TRBJ2-3	TRBV7-9	.	.	CASSLEVRTDTQYF	TGTGCCAGCAGCTTAGAAGTTCGCACAGATACGCAGTATTTT
17	TRBJ2-4	TRBV5-5	.	.	CASSLGGQFRAKNIQYF	TGTGCCAGCAGCTTGGGCGGACAGTTCAGAGCCAAAAACATTCAGTACTTC
16	TRBJ2-3	TRBV7-8	.	.	CASSLTRQVPTDTQYF	TGTGCCAGCAGCCTAACACGACAGGTACCCACAGATACGCAGTATTTT
13	TRBJ1-5	TRBV18	many	.	CASSPGHGQPQHF	TGTGCCAGCTCACCAGGGCACGGTCAGCCCCAGCATTTT
13	TRBJ1-4	TRBV20-1	many	.	CSASRGENEKLFF	TGCAGTGCTAGCAGGGGCGAAAATGAAAAACTGTTTTTT
15	TRBJ2-2	TRBV20-1	many	.	CSARPRGSNTGELFF	TGCAGTGCTAGACCGCGGGGTTCGAACACCGGGGAGCTGTTTTTT
14	TRBJ2-3	TRBV10-3	many	.	CAISESVGSDTQYF	TGTGCCATCAGTGAGTCGGTAGGGTCAGATACGCAGTATTTT
14	TRBJ1-1	TRBV2	many	.	CASRAGTINTEAFF	TGTGCCAGCAGGGCAGGGACGATTAACACTGAAGCTTTCTTT
16	TRBJ2-5	TRBV15	.	.	CATSRDIRDGQETQYF	TGTGCCACCAGCAGGGATATACGGGACGGCCAAGAGACCCAGTACTTC
18	TRBJ2-3	TRBV11-2	many	TRBD2	CASSSRPASGIHTDTQYF	TGTGCCAGCAGCTCCAGACCGGCTAGCGGGATCCACACAGATACGCAGTATTTT
16	TRBJ2-2	TRBV29-1	many	TRBD2	CSVWGLAGEGTGELFF	TGCAGCGTTTGGGGACTAGCGGGAGAAGGCACCGGGGAGCTGTTTTTT
15	TRBJ2-2	TRBV7-2	.	TRBD1	CASSLIQGATGELFF	TGTGCCAGCAGCTTGATACAGGGGGCCACCGGGGAGCTGTTTTTT